Below, one T cell receptor (beta chain) is given with its context. The data originate from a study of lymphopenia after photon versus proton radiotherapy. This CDR3 comprises 15 residues. Germline V CDR1 and CDR2: LNHDA, SQIVND (reference sequence). Trimming took 7 bases from V and 3 from J; bases not matched to a gene: 10. Profiling relied on immunoSEQ multiplex PCR, and the TCRdb table lists in-frame clones only, not all of them. The table lists approximately 160,000 clones, more than 85% of them singletons. The chain combines TRBV19 with TRBJ1-2; 8 positions agree with TRBD1. The TCR was taken from a man between 45 and 60 years old with gastric cancer. The sequenced sample was peripheral blood, obtained from a patient treated with photon-based radiotherapy. The CDR3 protein is CASTLRQGQDYGYTF. In nucleotides, the CDR3 is TGTGCCAGTACCCTCCGACAGGGGCAGGACTATGGCTACACCTTC.